A single sample is the source of the 26 T cell receptor beta chains below, sequenced in a study of blood T cell repertoires in COVID-19. Repertoires were generated with immunoSEQ multiplex PCR, while TCRdb's copy carries only in-frame clones and drops some. The repertoire consists of about 190,000 clones, with roughly 80% occurring once and the leading ten covering 5.2%. Sequencing input: peripheral blood. The receptors were gathered from a woman aged 25 to 39 with acute or convalescent COVID-19.

V gene TRBV7-2 combines with J gene TRBJ2-3; 11 bases fit TRBD2. The CDR3 runs 18 residues. The germline CDR1 and CDR2 sequences are SGHTA and FQGNSA. Trimming at V came to 1 base and at J to 3 bases, leaving 9 bases not matched to a gene. This CDR3 is CASSLGVLAGGGTDTQYF. DNA for the CDR3: TGTGCCAGCAGCTTAGGTGTTCTAGCGGGAGGTGGGACAGATACGCAGTATTTT.

A few counts support this clone. The chain is built from TRBV5-1 and TRBJ2-7; possible D gene TRBD1, 6 bases. V was shortened by 3 bases and J by 0 bases, with 22 bases between the two germline ends. The CDR3 has 18 amino acids. Per germline, CDR1 SGHRS and CDR2 YFSETQ. CDR3 protein: CASSSTKQGTSPSYEQYF. In nucleotides, the CDR3 is TGCGCCAGCAGCTCCACCAAACAGGGTACTTCTCCCTCCTACGAGCAGTACTTC.

The V gene is TRBV6-5, the J gene TRBJ1-6; 8 nucleotides line up with TRBD1. V shed 6 bases, J shed 10 bases, and the junction held 8 bases outside the gene matches. The germline CDR1 and CDR2 sequences are MNHEY and SVGAGI. The CDR3 contains 14 residues. The CDR3 spells CASSQGALESPLHF. CDR3 nucleotide sequence: TGTGCCAGCAGCCAGGGGGCGCTGGAATCACCCCTCCACTTT.

The CDR3 nucleotides are TGCGCCAGCAGGCTGCCAGGGGGAGTGAACACTGAAGCTTTCTTT. This codes for CASRLPGGVNTEAFF. The V call is TRBV5-1, the J call TRBJ1-1; 7 bases fit TRBD1. The CDR3 sequence is 15 residues long. Looked up from germline, CDR1 is SGHRS and CDR2 is YFSETQ. V lost 5 bases, J lost 0 bases, and 7 bases stayed unmatched.

On this clone itself: Other DNA variants within this sample encode the same CDR3. V gene TRBV5-6 combines with J gene TRBJ1-4; D remains ambiguous. The V and J ends lost 5 bases and 0 bases respectively, with 8 bases between them. CDR1 SGHDT and CDR2 YYEEEE come from the germline V gene. This CDR3 contains 14 residues. The CDR3 DNA reads as TGTGCCAGCAGTTTACTTGCAACTAATGAAAAACTGTTTTTT. Translating gives CASSLLATNEKLFF.

This clone was observed once. This chain connects TRBV7-8 to TRBJ2-7, with 10 bases matching TRBD1. Trimming cost V 5 bases and J 6 bases; bases outside gene matches: 10. The germline V gene has CDR1 SGHVS and CDR2 FQNEAQ. The length of the CDR3 is 15 residues. The CDR3 loop is CASSPIWTGGGEQYF. In DNA form, the CDR3 reads TGTGCCAGCAGCCCCATATGGACAGGGGGAGGCGAGCAGTACTTC. The variable domain in full, with the rest retrieved from reference TRBV7-8 and TRBJ2-7, is GAGVSQSPRYKVAKRGQDVALRCDPISGHVSLFWYQQALGQGPEFLTYFQNEAQLDKSGLPSDRFFAERPEGSVSTLKIQRTQQEDSAVYLCASSPIWTGGGEQYFGPGTRLTVT.

The rearrangement joins TRBV27 to TRBJ2-1; no clear D gene. The CDR3 runs 16 residues. V was shortened by 5 bases and J by 0 bases, with 14 bases between the two germline ends. Germline CDR1 is MNHEY and CDR2 is SMNVEV (reference sequence). CDR3 residues: CASSLIAGSSYNEQFF. The DNA for the CDR3 is TGTGCCAGCAGTCTAATCGCAGGTAGCTCCTACAATGAGCAGTTCTTC.

The V call is TRBV27, the J call TRBJ1-6, with D uncertain. The CDR3 is made up of 13 amino acids. CDR1 and CDR2 from the germline V gene are MNHEY and SMNVEV (reference sequence). Trimming removed 3 bases at V and 8 bases at J, with 8 bases between. The chain's CDR3 is CASSFREDSPLHF. The DNA of the CDR3 is TGTGCCAGCAGTTTTAGGGAGGATTCACCCCTCCACTTT.

As to this clone: Other DNA sequences within the sample encode an identical CDR3. V is TRBV29-1 and J is TRBJ1-2; unclear D gene. The CDR3 is made up of 9 amino acids. Germline V gives CDR1 SQVTM, CDR2 ANQGSEA. Trimming shortened V by 3 bases and J by 7 bases, and 3 bases separated the two germline ends. CDR3 residues: CSVDSGYTF. CDR3 coding DNA: TGCAGCGTTGACAGTGGCTACACCTTC.

The chain joins TRBV9 to TRBJ2-4; TRBD1 matches at 8 bases. CDR1 and CDR2 (germline): SGDLS, YYNGEE. The J segment lost 4 bases and the V segment lost 3 bases, leaving 6 bases of the junction unmatched. This CDR3 is built from 15 residues. The chain's CDR3 is CASSARTGTKNIQYF. The CDR3 DNA sequence: TGTGCCAGCAGCGCAAGGACAGGGACGAAAAACATTCAGTACTTC.

The V and J genes are TRBV7-9 and TRBJ1-1; the match to TRBD1 covers 8 bases. Trimming took 0 bases from V and 6 from J; bases not matched to a gene: 3. This CDR3 is built from 14 residues. The germline gives CDR1 SEHNR, CDR2 FQNEAQ (reference sequence). CDR3 DNA sequence: TGTGCCAGCAGCTTAGCCTCGACAGGGGCTGAAGCTTTCTTT. Translation: CASSLASTGAEAFF.

This chain connects TRBV18 to TRBJ2-1; D is possibly TRBD1 (5 bases). Germline assignment: CDR1 KGHSH and CDR2 LQKENI. This CDR3 comprises 12 residues. Trimming stripped 3 bases from V and 7 bases from J, with 7 bases between. CDR3 loop: CASSPGRNEQFF. The CDR3 DNA is TGTGCCAGCTCACCGGGGCGAAATGAGCAGTTCTTC.

J is TRBJ2-2 and V is TRBV30, with D perhaps matching TRBD2 (6 bases). V lost 4 bases, J lost 3 bases, and 12 bases lay in between. This CDR3 has 14 residues. Germline V gene data show CDR1 as GTSNPN and CDR2 as SVGIG (reference sequence). The CDR3 is CAWNPGVHTGELFF. Here the CDR3 DNA reads TGTGCCTGGAATCCGGGAGTCCACACCGGGGAGCTGTTTTTT.

The V call is TRBV5-6, the J call TRBJ2-7; D is perhaps TRBD1 (5 bases). The germline V gene encodes CDR1 SGHDT and CDR2 YYEEEE. The CDR3 spans 16 residues. V was shortened by 4 bases and J by 2 bases, with 19 bases between the two germline ends. The CDR3 DNA reads TGTGCCAGCAGCCCCGAAGGGGTACGGATAGCCTACGAGCAGTACTTC. It encodes CASSPEGVRIAYEQYF.

The rearrangement links TRBV5-4 to TRBJ2-5; no clear D. V was clipped by 3 bases and J by 4 bases, with 13 bases between them. The germline CDR1 and CDR2 sequences are SGHNT and YYREEE (reference sequence). This CDR3 has 14 residues. The CDR3 loop reads CASSWRLGPETQYF. CDR3 DNA sequence: TGTGCCAGCAGCTGGCGCCTTGGGCCAGAGACCCAGTACTTC.

The CDR3 DNA is TGTGCCAGCAGTCTTAGGACAGGGAACACTGAAGCTTTCTTT. Translated: CASSLRTGNTEAFF. The chain combines TRBV6-5 with TRBJ1-1, with TRBD1 identical over 7 bases. The germline V gene has CDR1 MNHEY and CDR2 SVGAGI. J gave up 1 base and V 5 bases, and 4 bases lay outside the gene matches. This CDR3 has 14 residues.

Here the CDR3 reads CSVERTGSHGYTF. In DNA, the CDR3 is TGCAGCGTTGAGAGGACAGGGAGCCATGGCTACACCTTC. This chain uses TRBV29-1 with TRBJ1-2; 8 positions match TRBD1. The CDR3 is made up of 13 amino acids. In germline, CDR1 is SQVTM, CDR2 ANQGSEA. Unmatched junction bases numbered 6, after V lost 3 bases and J lost 6 bases.

The rearrangement joins TRBV25-1 to TRBJ1-2; D is perhaps TRBD1 (5 bases). Looked up from germline, CDR1 is MGHDK and CDR2 is SYGVNS. The CDR3 has 16 residues. V lost 5 bases and J 1 base, leaving 17 bases between the germline ends. CDR3: CASSPGEGTLNYGYTF. The CDR3 nucleotides read TGTGCCAGCAGTCCGGGGGAGGGGACCCTTAACTATGGCTACACCTTC.

This sequence joins TRBV15 and TRBJ2-1, with D perhaps matching TRBD2 (5 bases). The CDR3 length is 14 residues. Germline assignment: CDR1 LNHNV and CDR2 YYDKDF (reference sequence). The germline V and J ends were trimmed by 0 bases and 8 bases, with 11 bases remaining between them. CDR3 coding DNA: TGTGCCACCAGCAGAGAAGGGCTAGCCGATGAGCAGTTCTTC. This encodes CATSREGLADEQFF.

The chain carries TRBV29-1 and TRBJ1-1; tentatively, D is TRBD1 (5 bases). CDR1 and CDR2 (germline): SQVTM, ANQGSEA. This CDR3 contains 12 residues. Trimming took 1 base from V and 9 from J, leaving 12 bases between them. CDR3 sequence: CSVEGGALQAFF. For the CDR3, the DNA is TGCAGCGTTGAAGGTGGGGCGCTTCAAGCTTTCTTT.

Only a few counts were recorded for this clone. V and J are TRBV27 and TRBJ1-4; TRBD1 aligns across 7 bases. The germline V gene has CDR1 MNHEY and CDR2 SMNVEV (reference sequence). CDR3 length: 15 residues. V lost 5 bases, J lost 7 bases, and 10 bases stayed unmatched. The CDR3 reads CASSPETGKGEKLFF. CDR3 nucleotide sequence: TGTGCCAGCAGTCCTGAGACAGGGAAGGGTGAAAAACTGTTTTTT.

The V gene is TRBV21-1, the J gene TRBJ2-1; no check of the table's D call, TRBD2, against the DNA was made. TRBV21-1 is shown as a pseudogene. CDR3 size: 12 residues. The CDR3 region has the DNA TGTGCCAGCAGCACACTATTTGATGAGCAGTTCTTC. It encodes CASSTLFDEQFF.

V gene TRBV12-3 or TRBV12-4 combines with J gene TRBJ1-2, with 9 nucleotides matching TRBD1. V shed 4 bases, J shed 8 bases, and the junction held 5 bases outside the gene matches. The CDR3 extends over 13 amino acids. CDR3 amino acids: CASSWGQGRGYTF. The CDR3 nucleotides read TGTGCCAGCAGTTGGGGACAGGGCAGGGGCTACACCTTC.

The J gene is TRBJ2-6, the V gene TRBV25-1; 7 bases align to TRBD1. Per the germline V gene, CDR1 is MGHDK and CDR2 is SYGVNS. Trimming took 4 bases from V and 0 from J; bases not matched to a gene: 6. This CDR3 spans 17 amino acids. CDR3 sequence reads: CASSGRDRRSGANVLTF. The CDR3 DNA reads as TGTGCCAGCAGTGGCCGGGACAGACGCTCTGGGGCCAACGTCCTGACTTTC.

The rearrangement joins TRBV27 to TRBJ2-2; 9 bases match TRBD2. CDR3 length equals 16 residues. V lost 0 bases to trimming and J lost 7 bases; unmatched junction nucleotides: 6. Germline assignment: CDR1 MNHEY and CDR2 SMNVEV (reference sequence). CDR3 DNA: TGTGCCAGCAGTTTATCAGGAGCGGGAGGATTCGGGGAGCTGTTTTTT. Amino acid sequence: CASSLSGAGGFGELFF.

The genes are TRBV20-1 and TRBJ2-1, with TRBD1 as a possible D gene (6 bases). Germline V lookup: CDR1 DFQATT, CDR2 SNEGSKA (reference sequence). V was pared by 3 bases and J by 10 bases, with 10 bases between. The CDR3 sequence is 11 residues long. CDR3 in DNA: TGCAGTGCTAGTAGTCAGGGGGAGCAGTTCTTC. It is translated as CSASSQGEQFF.